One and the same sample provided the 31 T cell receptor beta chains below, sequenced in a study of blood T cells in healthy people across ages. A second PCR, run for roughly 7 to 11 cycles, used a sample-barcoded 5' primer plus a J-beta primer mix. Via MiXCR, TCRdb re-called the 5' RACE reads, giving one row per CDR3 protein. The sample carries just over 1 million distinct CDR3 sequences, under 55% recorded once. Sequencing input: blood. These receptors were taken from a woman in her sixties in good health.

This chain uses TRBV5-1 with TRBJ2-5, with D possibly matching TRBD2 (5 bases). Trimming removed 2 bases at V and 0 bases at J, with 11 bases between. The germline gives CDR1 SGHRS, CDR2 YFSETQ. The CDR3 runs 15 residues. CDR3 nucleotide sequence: TGCGCCAGCAGCTTCGTCCCCGGGAACCAAGAGACCCAGTACTTC. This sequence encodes CASSFVPGNQETQYF.

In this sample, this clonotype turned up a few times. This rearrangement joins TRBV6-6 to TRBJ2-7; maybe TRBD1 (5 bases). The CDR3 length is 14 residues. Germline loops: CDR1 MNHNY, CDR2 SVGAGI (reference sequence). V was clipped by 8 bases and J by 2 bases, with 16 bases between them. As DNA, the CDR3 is TGTGCCAGCGGCGTGTTCAGGGTCCCCTACGAGCAGTACTTC. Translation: CASGVFRVPYEQYF.

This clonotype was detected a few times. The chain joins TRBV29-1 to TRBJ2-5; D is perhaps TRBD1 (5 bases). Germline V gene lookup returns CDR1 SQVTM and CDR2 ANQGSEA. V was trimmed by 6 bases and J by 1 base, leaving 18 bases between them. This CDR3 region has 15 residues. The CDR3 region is CSVKNWQGSQETQYF. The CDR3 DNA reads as TGCAGCGTAAAGAATTGGCAGGGATCCCAAGAGACCCAGTACTTC.

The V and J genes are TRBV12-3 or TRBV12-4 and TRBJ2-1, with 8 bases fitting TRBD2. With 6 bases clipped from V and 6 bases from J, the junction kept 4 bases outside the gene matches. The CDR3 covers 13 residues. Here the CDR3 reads CASRPTSANEQFF. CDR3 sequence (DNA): TGTGCCAGCAGACCGACTAGCGCCAATGAGCAGTTCTTC.

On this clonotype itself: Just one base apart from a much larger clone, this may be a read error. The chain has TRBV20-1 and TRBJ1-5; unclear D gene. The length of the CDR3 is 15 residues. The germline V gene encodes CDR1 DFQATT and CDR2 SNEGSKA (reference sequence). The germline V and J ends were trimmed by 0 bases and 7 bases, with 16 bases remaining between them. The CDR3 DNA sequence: TGCAGTGCTAGAGATCAAGCACTTGTATCACAGCCCCAGCATTTT. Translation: CSARDQALVSQPQHF.

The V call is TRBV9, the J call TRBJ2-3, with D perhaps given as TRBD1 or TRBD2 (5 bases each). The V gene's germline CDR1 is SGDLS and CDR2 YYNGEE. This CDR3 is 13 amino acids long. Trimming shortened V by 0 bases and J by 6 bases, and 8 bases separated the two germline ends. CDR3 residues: CASSVVREDTQYF. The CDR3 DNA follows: TGTGCCAGCAGCGTAGTCAGGGAGGATACGCAGTATTTT.

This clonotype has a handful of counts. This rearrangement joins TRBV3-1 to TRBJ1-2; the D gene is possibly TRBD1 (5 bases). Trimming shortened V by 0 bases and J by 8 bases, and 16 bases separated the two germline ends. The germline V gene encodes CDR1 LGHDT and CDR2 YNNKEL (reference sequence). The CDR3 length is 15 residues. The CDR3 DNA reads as TGTGCCAGCAGCCAAGATTGGAGGGGACTTGGAGGCTACACCTTC. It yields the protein CASSQDWRGLGGYTF.

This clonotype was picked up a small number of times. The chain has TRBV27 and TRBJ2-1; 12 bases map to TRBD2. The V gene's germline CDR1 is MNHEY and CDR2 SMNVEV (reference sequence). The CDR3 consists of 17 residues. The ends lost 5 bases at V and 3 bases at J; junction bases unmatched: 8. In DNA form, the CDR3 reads TGTGCCAGCAGTATTACCGGGACTAGCGGGTACTACAATGAGCAGTTCTTC. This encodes CASSITGTSGYYNEQFF.

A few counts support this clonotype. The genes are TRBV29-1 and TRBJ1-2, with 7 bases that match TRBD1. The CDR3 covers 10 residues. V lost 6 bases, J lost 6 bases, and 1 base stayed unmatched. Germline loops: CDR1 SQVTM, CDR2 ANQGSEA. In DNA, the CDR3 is TGCAGCGTCGGACAGGATGGCTACACCTTC. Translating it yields CSVGQDGYTF.

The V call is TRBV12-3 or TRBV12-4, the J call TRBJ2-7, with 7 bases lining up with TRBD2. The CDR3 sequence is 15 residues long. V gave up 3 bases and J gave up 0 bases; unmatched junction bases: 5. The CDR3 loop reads CASSFKAGSSYEQYF. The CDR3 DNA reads TGTGCCAGCAGTTTTAAAGCGGGAAGCTCCTACGAGCAGTACTTC.

CDR3 sequence: CSAMRVGRAENIQYF. CDR3 bases: TGCAGTGCTATGAGAGTCGGGAGGGCGGAAAACATTCAGTACTTC. The gene calls are TRBV20-1 and TRBJ2-4; 8 nucleotides align to TRBD2. CDR3 length equals 15 residues. V was clipped by 4 bases and J by 5 bases; unmatched bases: 10. Germline V gene data show CDR1 as DFQATT and CDR2 as SNEGSKA (reference sequence).

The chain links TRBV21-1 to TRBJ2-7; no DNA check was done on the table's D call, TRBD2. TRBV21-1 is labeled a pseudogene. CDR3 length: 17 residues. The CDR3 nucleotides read TGTGCCAGCAGCAAAAGGCCGAACAGCGGTTCTTACTACGAGCAGTACTTC. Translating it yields CASSKRPNSGSYYEQYF.

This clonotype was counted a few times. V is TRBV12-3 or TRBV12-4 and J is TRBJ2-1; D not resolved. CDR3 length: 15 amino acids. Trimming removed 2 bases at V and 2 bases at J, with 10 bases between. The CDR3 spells CASSLLGNPYNEQFF. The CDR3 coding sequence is TGTGCCAGCAGTTTATTGGGGAACCCCTACAATGAGCAGTTCTTC.

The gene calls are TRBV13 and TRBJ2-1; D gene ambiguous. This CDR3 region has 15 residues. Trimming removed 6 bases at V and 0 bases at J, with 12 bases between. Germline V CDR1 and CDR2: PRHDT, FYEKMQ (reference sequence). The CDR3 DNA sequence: TGTGCCAGCAGACTGGCAGGCTACTCCTACAATGAGCAGTTCTTC. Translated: CASRLAGYSYNEQFF.

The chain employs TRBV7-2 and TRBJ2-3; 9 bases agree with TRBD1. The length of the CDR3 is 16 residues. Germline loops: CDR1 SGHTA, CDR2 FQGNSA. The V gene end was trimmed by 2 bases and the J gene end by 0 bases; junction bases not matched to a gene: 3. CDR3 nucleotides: TGTGCCAGCAGCTTAACAGGGGGCTGGAGCACAGATACGCAGTATTTT. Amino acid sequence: CASSLTGGWSTDTQYF.

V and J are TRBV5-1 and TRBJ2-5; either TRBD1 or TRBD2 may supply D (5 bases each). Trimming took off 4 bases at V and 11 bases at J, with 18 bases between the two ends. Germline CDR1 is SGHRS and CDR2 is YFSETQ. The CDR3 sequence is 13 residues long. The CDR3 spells CASSAGTPVQQYF. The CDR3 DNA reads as TGCGCCAGCAGCGCTGGGACCCCCGTCCAGCAGTACTTC.

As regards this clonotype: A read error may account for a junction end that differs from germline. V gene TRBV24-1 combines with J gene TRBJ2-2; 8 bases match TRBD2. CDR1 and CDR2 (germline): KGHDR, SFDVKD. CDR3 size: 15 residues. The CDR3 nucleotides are TGTGCCACCAGTGGCGGGAGGCCGAACACCGGGGTGCTGTTTTTT. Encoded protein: CATSGGRPNTGVLFF.

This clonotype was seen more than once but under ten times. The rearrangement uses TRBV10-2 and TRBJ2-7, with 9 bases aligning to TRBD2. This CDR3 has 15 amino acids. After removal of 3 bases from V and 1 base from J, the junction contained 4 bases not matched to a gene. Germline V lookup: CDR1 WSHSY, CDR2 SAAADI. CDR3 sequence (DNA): TGCGCCAGCAGTGACCCAGCGGGAGGATCCTACGAGCAGTACTTC. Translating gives CASSDPAGGSYEQYF.

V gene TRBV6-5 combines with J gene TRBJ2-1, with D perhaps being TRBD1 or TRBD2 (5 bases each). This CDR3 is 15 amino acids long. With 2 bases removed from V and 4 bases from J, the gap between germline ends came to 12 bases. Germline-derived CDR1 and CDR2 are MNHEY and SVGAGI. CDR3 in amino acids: CASSYRDVVYNEQFF. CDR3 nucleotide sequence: TGTGCCAGCAGTTACCGGGACGTAGTGTACAATGAGCAGTTCTTC.

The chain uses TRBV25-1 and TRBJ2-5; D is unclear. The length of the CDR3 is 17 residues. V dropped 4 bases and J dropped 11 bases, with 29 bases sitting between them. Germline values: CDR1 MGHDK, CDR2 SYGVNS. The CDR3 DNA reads TGTGCCAGCAGTGGATCCACTACTCCTAGAGTCTACAATGAGCAGTACTTC. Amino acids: CASSGSTTPRVYNEQYF.

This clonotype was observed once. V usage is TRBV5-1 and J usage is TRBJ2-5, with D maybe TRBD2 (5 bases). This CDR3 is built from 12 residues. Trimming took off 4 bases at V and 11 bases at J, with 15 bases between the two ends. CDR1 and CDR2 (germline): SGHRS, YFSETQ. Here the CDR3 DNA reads TGCGCCAGCAGCCTCAATAGCGATGAGCAGTACTTC. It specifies CASSLNSDEQYF.

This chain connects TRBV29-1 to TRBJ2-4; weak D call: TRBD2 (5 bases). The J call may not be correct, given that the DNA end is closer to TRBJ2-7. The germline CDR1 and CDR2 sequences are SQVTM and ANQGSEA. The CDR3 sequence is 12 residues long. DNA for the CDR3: TGCAGCGTTGAAGTCTCGGGGTACGAGCAGTACTTC. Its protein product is CSVEVSGYEQYF.

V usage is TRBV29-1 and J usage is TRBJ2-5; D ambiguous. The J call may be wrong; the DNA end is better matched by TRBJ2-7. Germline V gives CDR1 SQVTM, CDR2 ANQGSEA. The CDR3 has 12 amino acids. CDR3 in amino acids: CSVAPSTSEQYF. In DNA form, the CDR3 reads TGCAGCGTTGCTCCCTCCACCTCCGAGCAGTACTTC.

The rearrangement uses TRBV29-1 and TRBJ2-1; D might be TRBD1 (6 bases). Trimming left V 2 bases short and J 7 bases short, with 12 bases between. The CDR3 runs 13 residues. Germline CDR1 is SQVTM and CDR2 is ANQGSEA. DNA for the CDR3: TGCAGCGTTGAAAGGACAGTCGCTAATGAGCAGTTCTTC. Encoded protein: CSVERTVANEQFF.

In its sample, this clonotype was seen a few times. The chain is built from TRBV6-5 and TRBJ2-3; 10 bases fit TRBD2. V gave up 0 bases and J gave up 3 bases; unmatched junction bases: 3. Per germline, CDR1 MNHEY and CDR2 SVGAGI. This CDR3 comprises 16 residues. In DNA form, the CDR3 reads TGTGCCAGCAGTTACTCGATTAGCGGGAGGACAGATACGCAGTATTTT. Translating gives CASSYSISGRTDTQYF.

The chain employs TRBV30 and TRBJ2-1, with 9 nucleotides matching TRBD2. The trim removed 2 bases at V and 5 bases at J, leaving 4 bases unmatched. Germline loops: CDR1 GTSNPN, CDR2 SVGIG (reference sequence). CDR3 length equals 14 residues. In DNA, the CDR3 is TGTGCCTGGAGTACTAGCGGGCCTCACAATGAGCAGTTCTTC. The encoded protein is CAWSTSGPHNEQFF.

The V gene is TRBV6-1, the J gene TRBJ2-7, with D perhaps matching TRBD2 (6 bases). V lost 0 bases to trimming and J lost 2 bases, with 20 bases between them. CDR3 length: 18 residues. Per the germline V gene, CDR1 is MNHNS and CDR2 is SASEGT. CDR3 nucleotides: TGTGCCAGCAGTGAAGCCTGGCCGTCGAGCGGGCCAACCTACGAGCAGTACTTC. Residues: CASSEAWPSSGPTYEQYF.

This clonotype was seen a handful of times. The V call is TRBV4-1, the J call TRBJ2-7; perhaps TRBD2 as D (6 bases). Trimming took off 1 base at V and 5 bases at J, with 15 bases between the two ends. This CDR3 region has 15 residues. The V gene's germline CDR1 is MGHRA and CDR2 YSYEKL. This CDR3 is CASSQAPGVPHEQYF. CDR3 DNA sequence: TGCGCCAGCAGCCAAGCACCGGGAGTCCCCCACGAGCAGTACTTC.

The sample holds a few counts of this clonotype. CDR3 sequence (DNA): TGTGCCAGCCAAACCGCACCGCCAGGGAGGCGGGCAAGGGAGACCCAGTACTTC. Translating it yields CASQTAPPGRRARETQYF. V gene TRBV3-1 combines with J gene TRBJ2-5; D possibly corresponds to TRBD2 (6 bases). The CDR3 sequence is 18 residues long. V lost 8 bases, J lost 5 bases, and 30 bases lay in between. Germline loops: CDR1 LGHDT, CDR2 YNNKEL (reference sequence).

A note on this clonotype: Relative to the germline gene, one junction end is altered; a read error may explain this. The CDR3 is CAITAAGPTDTRYF. The DNA of the CDR3 is TGTGCCATCACCGCAGCGGGACCCACAGATACGCGGTATTTT. The V call is TRBV10-3, the J call TRBJ2-3, with 7 bases identical to TRBD2. The CDR3 covers 14 residues. Germline-derived CDR1 and CDR2 are ENHRY and SYGVKD.

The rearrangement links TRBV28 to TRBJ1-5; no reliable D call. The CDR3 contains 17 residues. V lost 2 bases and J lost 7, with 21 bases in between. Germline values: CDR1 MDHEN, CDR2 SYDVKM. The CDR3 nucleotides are TGTGCCAGCAGTTTACCCATCAGACAAAACGGCAGGCAGCCCCAGCATTTT. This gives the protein CASSLPIRQNGRQPQHF.